This TCR beta chain emerged from a study of T cells in Graves' hyperthyroidism and ophthalmopathy. It was RNA transcripts that yielded the amplified TCR beta CDR3 regions. HTBI primers drove first-round RT-PCR of the TCR CDR3. TCRdb itself ran the multiplex PCR reads through MiXCR, one entry per CDR3 protein. The sample has 200,000 to 250,000 distinct CDR3 sequences; 15% to 20% are singletons. Study-wide findings and caveats: Most thyroid clonotypes that were expanded above 0.001 also turned up in blood.

Notes on this clonotype: The antigen is undetermined.

V shed 4 bases and J shed 2 bases, with 16 bases lying between them. The CDR3 loop spans 16 amino acids. Germline loops: CDR1 MNHGY, CDR2 SVAAGI. The chain combines TRBV6-9 with TRBJ2-3; the D is unclear. The sequencing input was blood. The origin of this receptor is a man aged 45-65 years with Graves' hyperthyroidism. CDR3 loop: CASSLESIRFTDTQYF. The CDR3, as DNA: TGTGCCAGCAGTTTAGAAAGTATCAGATTCACAGATACGCAGTATTTT.